This T cell receptor beta chain was captured in a study of molecular identifiers for immune sequencing clone quantification (dated by TCRdb to the late 2010s). Regarding the study in general: For a replicate experiment, RNA from roughly 20,000 or 100,000 naive CD8 T cells was divided into five aliquots, and four of the five aliquots were sequenced. This methods study used CD8 T cells to benchmark TCR RNA copy counting and molecular-identifier clustering-based TCR repertoire sequencing (MIDCIRS).

Libraries of naive CD8 T cells were built from anywhere between about 17,000 and 1,000,000 sorted cells, with 10%, 30% or 50% of the purified RNA used. Naive CD8 T cells were FACS-sorted as CD8+CD4-CCR7+CD45RA+ on a BD FACSAria II into RLT Plus buffer. To test detection sensitivity, Jurkat RNA equivalent to more than eight TCR copies was spiked into samples of about 19,000-1,000,000 naive CD8 T cells. Enrichment of CD8 T cells was done with RosetteSep CD8+ T Cell Enrichment Cocktail plus Ficoll-Paque, and ACK red cell lysis came afterward. The research as a whole found: Naive libraries contained spiked-in Jurkat TCR RNA (roughly 10 copies' worth), which is not part of the donor repertoire. Highly expanded clone sizes could be underestimated because identical TCR molecules may share a barcode. Spiked-in Jurkat TCR RNA equal to a single cell's worth was reported to be detectable even within 1,100,000 naive CD8 T cells. Modeling indicated approximately 3.1 TCR RNA copies recovered per cell, compared with roughly 9.7 by digital PCR, which implies a capture efficiency of approximately 31%. Without barcode sub-clustering, chimeric consensus sequences inflated TCR diversity; chimeras reached as high as 47%. In CMV-specific effector cells, clones with more than 20 RNA copies contained over 98% of molecules, whereas in naive cells such clones contained under 1% of molecules.

V trim: 3 bases; J trim: 1 base; unmatched bases: 8. Reading the germline V gene (reference sequence) gives CDR1 MNHEY and CDR2 SMNVEV. The CDR3 contains 17 residues, cysteine and phenylalanine counted. The entry retains the CDR3 DNA only, 51 bases that are in frame from base 1. With regard to this clonotype: Its binding antigen is unknown. The input lacks base qualities; no much larger clone sits a single base away.

The library was generated by PCR. The run used an Illumina HiSeq 4000. Bulk TCR libraries were generated as previously described, with the TCR primers listed in Table S5 used. The Qiagen AllPrep DNA/RNA kit was used to purify total RNA. Reads from multiple sequencing runs of the same library were pooled before analysis. In the authors' own workflow: Reads were retained only if their TCR constant sequence matched exactly, and those retained reads were trimmed to 150 nt and grouped according to their 12-nt molecular barcodes. Reads inside each barcode group were sub-clustered using a 15% Levenshtein threshold, and a quality-weighted consensus sequence was constructed for each RNA molecule. Non-functional sequences were removed, as were lower-count sequences one edit away from another. Based on fitting two negative binomial distributions, any barcode sub-cluster with under 20% of the maximum read count was discarded. TCRdb itself trimmed the public reads at Q25 with fastp, ran MiXCR and retained productive beta chains. Every distinct CDR3 protein forms one entry, paired with its most common genes and DNA. It is TCRdb's table, rather than the study itself, that gives the V and J calls and clone size. This sample gives more than 250,000 distinct CDR3 sequences in total; over 20% of them show up just once. Clones ranked in the top ten supply about 0.79% of the sample.

This TCR was sampled from a human donor in good health. Some libraries in this study had Jurkat cell RNA spiked in. The sample consisted of naive CD8+ T cells from blood, with Jurkat cell RNA spiked in. Explained via the paper, the cell subset or site label denotes: FACS-sorted CD8+CD4-CCR7+CD45RA+ naive T cells. The receptor chain draws on TRBV27 and TRBJ2-3; TRBD2 matches 9 bases in the middle. The DNA reads as follows: TGTGCCAGCAGTTTGATTTTAGTAGCGGGAGGCACAGATACGCAGTATTTT. This gives the protein CASSLILVAGGTDTQYF.